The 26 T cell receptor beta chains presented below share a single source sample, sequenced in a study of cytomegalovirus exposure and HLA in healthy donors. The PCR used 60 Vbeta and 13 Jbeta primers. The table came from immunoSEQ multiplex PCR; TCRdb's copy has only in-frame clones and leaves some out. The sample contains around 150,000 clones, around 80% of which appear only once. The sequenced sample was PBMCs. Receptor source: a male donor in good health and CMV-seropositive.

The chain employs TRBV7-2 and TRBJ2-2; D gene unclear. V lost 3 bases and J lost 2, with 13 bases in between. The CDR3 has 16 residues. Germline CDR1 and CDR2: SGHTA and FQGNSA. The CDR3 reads CASSFFPRLNTGELFF. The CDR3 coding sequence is TGTGCCAGCAGCTTTTTCCCCCGCCTAAACACCGGGGAGCTGTTTTTT.

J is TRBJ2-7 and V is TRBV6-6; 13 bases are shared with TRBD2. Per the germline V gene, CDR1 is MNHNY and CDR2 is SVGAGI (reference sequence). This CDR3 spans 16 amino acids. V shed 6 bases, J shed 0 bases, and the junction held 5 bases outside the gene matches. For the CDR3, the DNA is TGTGCCAGCAGACGCGGACTAGCGGGGGCCTCCTACGAGCAGTACTTC. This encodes CASRRGLAGASYEQYF.

Here the CDR3 reads CASSQGGGSGNIQYF. The CDR3 DNA is TGTGCCAGCAGCCAAGGGGGGGGGTCAGGAAACATTCAGTACTTC. V gene TRBV14 combines with J gene TRBJ2-4, with 7 nucleotides matching TRBD2. Trimming cost V 1 base and J 6 bases; bases outside gene matches: 6. The CDR3 consists of 15 residues. Germline V gene data show CDR1 as SGHDN and CDR2 as FVKESK.

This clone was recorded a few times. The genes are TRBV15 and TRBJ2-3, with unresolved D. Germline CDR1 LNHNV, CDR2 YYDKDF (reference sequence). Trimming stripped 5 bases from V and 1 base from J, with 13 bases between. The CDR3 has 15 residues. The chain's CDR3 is CATSFDSIGTDTQYF. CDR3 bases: TGTGCCACCAGCTTCGACTCCATAGGCACAGATACGCAGTATTTT.

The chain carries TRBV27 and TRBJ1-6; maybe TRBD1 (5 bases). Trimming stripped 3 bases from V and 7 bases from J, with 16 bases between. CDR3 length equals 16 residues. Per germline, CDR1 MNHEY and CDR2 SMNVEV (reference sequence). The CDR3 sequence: CASSLQPQGLNSPLHF. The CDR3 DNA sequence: TGTGCCAGCAGTTTGCAACCCCAGGGTTTAAATTCACCCCTCCACTTT.

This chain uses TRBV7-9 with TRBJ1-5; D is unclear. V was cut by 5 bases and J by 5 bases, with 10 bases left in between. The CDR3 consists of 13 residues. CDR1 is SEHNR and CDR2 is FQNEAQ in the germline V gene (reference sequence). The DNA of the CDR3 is TGTGCCAGCAGCCCTGGGCAATATCAGCCCCAGCATTTT. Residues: CASSPGQYQPQHF.

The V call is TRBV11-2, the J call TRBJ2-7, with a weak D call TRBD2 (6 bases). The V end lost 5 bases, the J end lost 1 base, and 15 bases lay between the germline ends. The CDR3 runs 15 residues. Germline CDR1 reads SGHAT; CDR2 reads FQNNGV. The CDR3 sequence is CASSSGLTLSYEQYF. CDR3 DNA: TGTGCCAGCAGCAGCGGACTAACGCTTTCCTACGAGCAGTACTTC.

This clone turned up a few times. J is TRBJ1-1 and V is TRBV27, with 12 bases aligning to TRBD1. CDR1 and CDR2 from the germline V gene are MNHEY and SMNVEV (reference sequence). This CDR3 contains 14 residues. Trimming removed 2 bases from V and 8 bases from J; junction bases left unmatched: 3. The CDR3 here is CASSLGTGGAEAFF. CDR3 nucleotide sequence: TGTGCCAGCAGTTTAGGGACAGGGGGCGCGGAAGCTTTCTTT.

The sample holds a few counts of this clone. CDR3 DNA: TGTGCCAGCAGCGCTATAGCGGGAGGGGGCCAAGAGACCCAGTACTTC. This translates into CASSAIAGGGQETQYF. The chain links TRBV9 to TRBJ2-5; 11 bases are shared with TRBD2. J lost 1 base, V lost 3 bases, and 5 bases had no gene match. The CDR3 length is 16 residues. From germline, CDR1 is SGDLS and CDR2 YYNGEE.

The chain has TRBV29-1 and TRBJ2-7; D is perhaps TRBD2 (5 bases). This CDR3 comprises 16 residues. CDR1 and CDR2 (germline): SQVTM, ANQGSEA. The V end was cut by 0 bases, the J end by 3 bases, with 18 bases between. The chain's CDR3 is CSVEDPEGSTHYEQYF. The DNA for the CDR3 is TGCAGCGTTGAAGATCCAGAGGGTAGTACGCACTACGAGCAGTACTTC.

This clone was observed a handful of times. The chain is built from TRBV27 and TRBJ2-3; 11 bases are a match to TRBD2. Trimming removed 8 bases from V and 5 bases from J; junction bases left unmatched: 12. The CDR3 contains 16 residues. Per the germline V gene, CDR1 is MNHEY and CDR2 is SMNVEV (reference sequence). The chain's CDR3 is CASGRLAGGSRDTQYF. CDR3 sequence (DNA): TGTGCCAGCGGTCGCCTAGCGGGAGGATCAAGAGATACGCAGTATTTT.

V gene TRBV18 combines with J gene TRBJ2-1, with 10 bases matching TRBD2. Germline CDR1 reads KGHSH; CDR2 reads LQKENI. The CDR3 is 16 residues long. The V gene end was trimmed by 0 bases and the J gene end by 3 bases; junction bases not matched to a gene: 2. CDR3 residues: CASSPPSGRYYNEQFF. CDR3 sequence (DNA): TGTGCCAGCTCACCACCTAGCGGGAGGTACTACAATGAGCAGTTCTTC.

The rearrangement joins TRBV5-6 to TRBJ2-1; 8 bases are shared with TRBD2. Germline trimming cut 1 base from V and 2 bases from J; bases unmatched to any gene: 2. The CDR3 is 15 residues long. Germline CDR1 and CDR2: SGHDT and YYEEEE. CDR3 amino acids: CASSLPGGTYNEQFF. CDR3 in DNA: TGTGCCAGCAGCTTGCCGGGGGGGACCTACAATGAGCAGTTCTTC.

The CDR3, as DNA: TGTGCCAGCAGTGGAAGGGACAAACTAACCGGGGAGCTGTTTTTT. Its translation is CASSGRDKLTGELFF. V and J are TRBV4-2 and TRBJ2-2; possibly TRBD1 for D (6 bases). V lost 6 bases and J lost 5, with 16 bases in between. The CDR3 length is 15 residues. Germline assignment: CDR1 LGHNA and CDR2 YNFKEQ.

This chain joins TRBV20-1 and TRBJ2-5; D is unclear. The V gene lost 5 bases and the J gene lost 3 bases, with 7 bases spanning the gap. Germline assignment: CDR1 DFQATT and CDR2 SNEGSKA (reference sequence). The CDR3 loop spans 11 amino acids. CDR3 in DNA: TGCAGTGCTTCCCAGGAAGAGACCCAGTACTTC. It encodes CSASQEETQYF.

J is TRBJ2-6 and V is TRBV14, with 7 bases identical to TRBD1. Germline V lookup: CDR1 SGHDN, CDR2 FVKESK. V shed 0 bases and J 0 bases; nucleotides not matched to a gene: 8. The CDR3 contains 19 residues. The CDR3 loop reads CASSQDRSGGASGANVLTF. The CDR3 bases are TGTGCCAGCAGCCAAGATAGGTCAGGGGGAGCCTCTGGGGCCAACGTCCTGACTTTC.

CDR3 sequence: CASSGGRLNTEAFF. CDR3 coding DNA: TGTGCCAGCAGCGGGGGCAGGCTCAACACTGAAGCTTTCTTT. This sequence joins TRBV11-3 and TRBJ1-1; TRBD1 is a possible D gene (6 bases). V was clipped by 5 bases and J by 2 bases, with 12 bases between them. This CDR3 has 14 residues. The V gene's germline CDR1 is SGHNT and CDR2 YENEEA. Filled out from reference TRBV11-3 and TRBJ1-1, the complete variable domain reads EAGVVQSPRYKIIEKKQPVAFWCNPISGHNTLYWYLQNLGQGPELLIRYENEEAVDDSQLPKDRFSAERLKGVDSTLKIQPAELGDSAVYLCASSGGRLNTEAFFGQGTRLTVV.

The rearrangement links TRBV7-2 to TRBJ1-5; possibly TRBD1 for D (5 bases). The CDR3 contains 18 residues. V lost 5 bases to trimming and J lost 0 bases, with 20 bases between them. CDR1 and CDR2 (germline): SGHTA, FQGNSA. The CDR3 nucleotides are TGTGCCAGCAGCCCTGGAACAGGCGAAAGCTATAGCAATCAGCCCCAGCATTTT. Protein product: CASSPGTGESYSNQPQHF.

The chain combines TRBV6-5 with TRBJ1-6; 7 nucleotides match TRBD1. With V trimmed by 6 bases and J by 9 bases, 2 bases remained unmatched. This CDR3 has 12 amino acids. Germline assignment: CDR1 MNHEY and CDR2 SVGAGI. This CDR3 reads CASSRQGSPLHF. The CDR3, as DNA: TGTGCCAGCAGCCGACAGGGTTCACCCCTCCACTTT.

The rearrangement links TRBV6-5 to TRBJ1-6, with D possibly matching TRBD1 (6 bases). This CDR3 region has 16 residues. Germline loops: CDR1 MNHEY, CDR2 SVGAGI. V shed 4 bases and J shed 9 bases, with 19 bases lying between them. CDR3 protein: CASSFRTVRLGSPLHF. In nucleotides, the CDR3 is TGTGCCAGCAGTTTCCGGACAGTCCGGTTGGGTTCACCCCTCCACTTT.

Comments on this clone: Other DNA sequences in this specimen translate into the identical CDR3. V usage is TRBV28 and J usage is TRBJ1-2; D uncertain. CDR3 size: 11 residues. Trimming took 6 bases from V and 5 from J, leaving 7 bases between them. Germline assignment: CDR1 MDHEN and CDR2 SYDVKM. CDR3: CASRREYGYTF. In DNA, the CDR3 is TGTGCCAGCAGGCGGGAGTATGGCTACACCTTC.

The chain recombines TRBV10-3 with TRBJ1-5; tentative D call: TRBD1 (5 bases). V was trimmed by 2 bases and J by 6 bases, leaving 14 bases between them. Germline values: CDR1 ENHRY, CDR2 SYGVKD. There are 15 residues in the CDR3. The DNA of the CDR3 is TGTGCCATCAGTGAGCAGATCGGGGGGGGTCAGCCCCAGCATTTT. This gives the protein CAISEQIGGGQPQHF.

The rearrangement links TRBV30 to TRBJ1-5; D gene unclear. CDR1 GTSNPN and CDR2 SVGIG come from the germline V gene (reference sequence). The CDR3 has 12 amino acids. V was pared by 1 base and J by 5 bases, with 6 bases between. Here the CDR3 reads CAWSDSDQPQHF. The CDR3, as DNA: TGTGCCTGGAGTGACAGTGATCAGCCCCAGCATTTT.

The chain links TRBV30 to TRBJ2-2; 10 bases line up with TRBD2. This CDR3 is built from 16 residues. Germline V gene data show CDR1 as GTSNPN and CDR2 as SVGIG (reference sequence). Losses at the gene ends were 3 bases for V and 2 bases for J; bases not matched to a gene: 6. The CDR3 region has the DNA TGTGCCTGGAGCCCACTAGCGGGACTTAACACCGGGGAGCTGTTTTTT. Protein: CAWSPLAGLNTGELFF.

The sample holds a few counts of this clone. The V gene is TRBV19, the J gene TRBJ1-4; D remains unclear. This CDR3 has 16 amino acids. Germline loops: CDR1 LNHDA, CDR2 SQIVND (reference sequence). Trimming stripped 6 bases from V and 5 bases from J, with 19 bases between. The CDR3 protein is CASSLIYETKNEKLFF. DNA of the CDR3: TGTGCCAGTAGCCTCATCTACGAGACTAAAAATGAAAAACTGTTTTTT.

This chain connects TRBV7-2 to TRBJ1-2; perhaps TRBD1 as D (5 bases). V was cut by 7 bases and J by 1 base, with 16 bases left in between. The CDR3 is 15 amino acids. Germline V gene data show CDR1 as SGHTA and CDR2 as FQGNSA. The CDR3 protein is CASTSTQGGNYGYTF. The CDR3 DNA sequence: TGTGCCAGCACTTCGACTCAGGGCGGTAACTATGGCTACACCTTC.